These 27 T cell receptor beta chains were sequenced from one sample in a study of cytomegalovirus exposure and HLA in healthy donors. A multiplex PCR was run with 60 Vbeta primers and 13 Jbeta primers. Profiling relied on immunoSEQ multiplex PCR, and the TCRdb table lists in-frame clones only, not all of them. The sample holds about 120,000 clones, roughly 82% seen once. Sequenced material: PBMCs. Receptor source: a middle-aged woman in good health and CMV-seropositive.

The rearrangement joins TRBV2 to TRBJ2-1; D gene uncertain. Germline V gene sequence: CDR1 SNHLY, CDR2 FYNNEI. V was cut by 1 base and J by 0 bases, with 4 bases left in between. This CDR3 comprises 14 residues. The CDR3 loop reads CASSEGSSYNEQFF. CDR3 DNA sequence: TGTGCCAGCAGTGAAGGTAGCTCCTACAATGAGCAGTTCTTC.

CDR3 coding DNA: TGTGCCAGCAAGATATCAGGGGGAGAAAAACTGTTTTTT. Residues: CASKISGGEKLFF. The chain has TRBV27 and TRBJ1-4; 7 nucleotides line up with TRBD1. The CDR3 has 13 residues. J gave up 8 bases and V 7 bases, and 7 bases lay outside the gene matches. CDR1 and CDR2 from the germline V gene are MNHEY and SMNVEV (reference sequence).

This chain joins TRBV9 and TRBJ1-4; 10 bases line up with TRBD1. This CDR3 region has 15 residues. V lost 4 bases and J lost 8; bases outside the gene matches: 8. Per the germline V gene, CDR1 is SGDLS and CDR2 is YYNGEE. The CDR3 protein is CASSSWDRGNEKLFF. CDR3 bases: TGTGCCAGCAGCTCTTGGGACAGGGGAAACGAAAAACTGTTTTTT. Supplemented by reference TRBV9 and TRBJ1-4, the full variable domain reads DSGVTQTPKHLITATGQRVTLRCSPRSGDLSVYWYQQSLDQGLQFLIQYYNGEERAKGNILERFSAQQFPDLHSELNLSSLELGDSALYFCASSSWDRGNEKLFFGSGTQLSVL.

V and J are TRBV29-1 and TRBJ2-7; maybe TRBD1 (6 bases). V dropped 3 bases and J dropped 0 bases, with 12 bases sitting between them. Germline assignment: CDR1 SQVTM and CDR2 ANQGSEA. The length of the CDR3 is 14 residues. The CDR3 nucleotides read TGCAGCGTTGACTCACAGGACAGCTCCTACGAGCAGTACTTC. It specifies CSVDSQDSSYEQYF.

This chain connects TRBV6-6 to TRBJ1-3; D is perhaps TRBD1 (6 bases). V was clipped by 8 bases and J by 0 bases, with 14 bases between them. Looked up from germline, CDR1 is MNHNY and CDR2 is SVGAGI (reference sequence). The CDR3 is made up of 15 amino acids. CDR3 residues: CASAPDSSSGNTIYF. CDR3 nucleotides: TGTGCCAGCGCCCCGGACAGCAGCTCTGGAAACACCATATATTTT.

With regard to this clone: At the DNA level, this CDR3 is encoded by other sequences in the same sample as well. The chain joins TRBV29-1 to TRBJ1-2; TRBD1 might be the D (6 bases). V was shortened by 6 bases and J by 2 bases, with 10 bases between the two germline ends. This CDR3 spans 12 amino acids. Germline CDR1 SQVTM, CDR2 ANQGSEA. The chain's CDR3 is CSVPTGNYGYTF. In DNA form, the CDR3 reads TGCAGCGTCCCAACAGGGAACTATGGCTACACCTTC.

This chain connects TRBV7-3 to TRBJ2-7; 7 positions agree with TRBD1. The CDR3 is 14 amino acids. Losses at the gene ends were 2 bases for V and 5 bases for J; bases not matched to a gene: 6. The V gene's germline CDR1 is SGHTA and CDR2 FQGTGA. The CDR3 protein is CASSLLGGEDEQYF. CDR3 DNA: TGTGCCAGCAGCTTATTAGGGGGCGAGGACGAGCAGTACTTC.

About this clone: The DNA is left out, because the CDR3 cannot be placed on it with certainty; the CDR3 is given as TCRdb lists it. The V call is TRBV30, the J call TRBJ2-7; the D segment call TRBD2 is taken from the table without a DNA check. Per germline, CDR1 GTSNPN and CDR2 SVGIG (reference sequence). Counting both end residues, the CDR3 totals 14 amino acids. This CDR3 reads CAWSVGSGSVEQCF.

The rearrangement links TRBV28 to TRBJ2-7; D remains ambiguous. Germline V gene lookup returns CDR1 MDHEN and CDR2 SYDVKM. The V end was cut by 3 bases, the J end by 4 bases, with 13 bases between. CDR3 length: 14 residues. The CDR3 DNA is TGTGCCAGCAGTTTGGGCAAACCCCGATACGAGCAGTACTTC. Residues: CASSLGKPRYEQYF.

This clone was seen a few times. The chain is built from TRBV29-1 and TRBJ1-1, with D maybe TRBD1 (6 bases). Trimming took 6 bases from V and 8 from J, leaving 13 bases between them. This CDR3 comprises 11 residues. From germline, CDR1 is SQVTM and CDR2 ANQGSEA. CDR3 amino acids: CSVLRGVEAFF. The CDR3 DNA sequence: TGCAGCGTGCTCAGGGGAGTGGAAGCTTTCTTT. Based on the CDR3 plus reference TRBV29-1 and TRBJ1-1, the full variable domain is SAVISQKPSRDICQRGTSLTIQCQVDSQVTMMFWYRQQPGQSLTLIATANQGSEATYESGFVIDKFPISRPNLTFSTLTVSNMSPEDSSIYLCSVLRGVEAFFGQGTRLTVV.

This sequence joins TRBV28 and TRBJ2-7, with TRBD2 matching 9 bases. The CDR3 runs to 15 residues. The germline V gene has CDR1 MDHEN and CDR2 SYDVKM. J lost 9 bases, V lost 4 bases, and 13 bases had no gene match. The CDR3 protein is CASSSAGGNEWGQYF. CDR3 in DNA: TGTGCCAGCAGTTCAGCGGGAGGAAACGAATGGGGGCAGTACTTC.

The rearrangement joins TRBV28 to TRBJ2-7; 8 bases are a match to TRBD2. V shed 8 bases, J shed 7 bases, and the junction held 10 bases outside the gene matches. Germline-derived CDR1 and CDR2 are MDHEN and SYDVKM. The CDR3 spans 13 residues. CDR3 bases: TGTGCCAGCTCCCCGGGGGGGGCGGGAGAGCAGTACTTC. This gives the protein CASSPGGAGEQYF.

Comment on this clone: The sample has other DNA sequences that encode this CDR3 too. This CDR3 is CASSLQGPYEQYF. In DNA form, the CDR3 reads TGTGCCAGCAGCCTACAGGGGCCCTACGAGCAGTACTTC. The chain combines TRBV5-4 with TRBJ2-7, with 7 bases aligning to TRBD1. CDR1 and CDR2 (germline): SGHNT, YYREEE (reference sequence). CDR3 length: 13 residues. With 4 bases clipped from V and 2 bases from J, the junction kept 3 bases outside the gene matches.

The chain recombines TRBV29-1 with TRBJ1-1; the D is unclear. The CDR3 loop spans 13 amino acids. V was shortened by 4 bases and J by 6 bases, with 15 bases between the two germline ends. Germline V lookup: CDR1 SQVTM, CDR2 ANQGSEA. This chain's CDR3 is CSVGHVRASEAFF. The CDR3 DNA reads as TGCAGCGTTGGCCACGTAAGAGCCTCTGAAGCTTTCTTT.

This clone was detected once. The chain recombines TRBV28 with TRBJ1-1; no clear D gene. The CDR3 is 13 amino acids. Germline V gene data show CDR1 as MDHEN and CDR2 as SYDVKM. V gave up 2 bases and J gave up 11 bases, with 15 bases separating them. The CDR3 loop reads CASSLASGRWAFF. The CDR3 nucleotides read TGTGCCAGCAGTTTAGCGTCGGGGAGGTGGGCTTTCTTT.

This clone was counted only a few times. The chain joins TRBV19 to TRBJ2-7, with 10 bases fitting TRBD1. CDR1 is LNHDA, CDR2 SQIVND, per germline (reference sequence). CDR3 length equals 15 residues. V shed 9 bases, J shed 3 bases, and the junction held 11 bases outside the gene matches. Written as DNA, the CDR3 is TGTGCCAGCAGGGATTCGGGACAGGGGTTCTACGAGCAGTACTTC. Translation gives CASRDSGQGFYEQYF.

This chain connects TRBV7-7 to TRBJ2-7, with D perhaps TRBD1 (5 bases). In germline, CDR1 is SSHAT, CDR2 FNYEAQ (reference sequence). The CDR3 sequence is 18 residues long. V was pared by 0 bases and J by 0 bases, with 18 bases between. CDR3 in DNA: TGTGCCAGCAGCTTAGCGCTCTCGACAGAACAGTACTCCTACGAGCAGTACTTC. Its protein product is CASSLALSTEQYSYEQYF.

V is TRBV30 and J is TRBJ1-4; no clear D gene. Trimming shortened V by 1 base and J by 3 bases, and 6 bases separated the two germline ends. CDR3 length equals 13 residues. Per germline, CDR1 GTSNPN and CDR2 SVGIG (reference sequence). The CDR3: CAWSGRPNEKLFF. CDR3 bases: TGTGCCTGGAGTGGGCGGCCTAATGAAAAACTGTTTTTT.

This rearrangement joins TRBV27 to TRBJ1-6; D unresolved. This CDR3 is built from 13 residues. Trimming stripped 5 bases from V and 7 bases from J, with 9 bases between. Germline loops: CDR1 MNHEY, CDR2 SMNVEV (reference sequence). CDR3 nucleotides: TGTGCCAGCAGTGCTGGAGGCAATTCACCCCTCCACTTT. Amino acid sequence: CASSAGGNSPLHF.

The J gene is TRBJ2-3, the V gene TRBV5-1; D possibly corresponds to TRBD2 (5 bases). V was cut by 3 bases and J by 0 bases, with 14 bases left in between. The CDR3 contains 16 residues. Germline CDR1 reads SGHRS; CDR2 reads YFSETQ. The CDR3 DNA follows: TGCGCCAGCAGCTCTGGACTCCAACCTAGCACAGATACGCAGTATTTT. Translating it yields CASSSGLQPSTDTQYF.

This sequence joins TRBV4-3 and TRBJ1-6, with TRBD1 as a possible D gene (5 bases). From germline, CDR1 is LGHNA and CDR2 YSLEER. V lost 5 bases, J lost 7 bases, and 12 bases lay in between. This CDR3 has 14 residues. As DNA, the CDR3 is TGCGCCAGCAGCACCGACGGACAAAATTCACCCCTCCACTTT. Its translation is CASSTDGQNSPLHF.

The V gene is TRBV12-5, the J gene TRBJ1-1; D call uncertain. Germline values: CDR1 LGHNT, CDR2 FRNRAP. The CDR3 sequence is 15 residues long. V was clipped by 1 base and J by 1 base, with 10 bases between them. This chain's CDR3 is CASGLARRGNTEAFF. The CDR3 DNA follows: TGTGCTAGTGGTTTGGCTCGTCGGGGGAACACTGAAGCTTTCTTT.

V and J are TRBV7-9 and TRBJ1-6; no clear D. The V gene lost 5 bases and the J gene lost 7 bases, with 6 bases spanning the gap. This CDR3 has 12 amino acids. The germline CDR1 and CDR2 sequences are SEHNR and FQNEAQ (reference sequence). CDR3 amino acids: CASSQANSPLHF. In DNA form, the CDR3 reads TGTGCCAGCAGCCAAGCCAATTCACCCCTCCACTTT.

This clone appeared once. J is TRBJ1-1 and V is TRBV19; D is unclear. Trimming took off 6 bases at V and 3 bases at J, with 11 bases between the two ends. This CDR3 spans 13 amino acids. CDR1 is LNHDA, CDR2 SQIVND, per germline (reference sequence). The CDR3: CASRPTGDTEAFF. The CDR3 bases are TGTGCCAGTAGGCCCACCGGAGACACTGAAGCTTTCTTT.

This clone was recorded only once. CDR3 region: CASSLIPREGNGYTF. For the CDR3, the DNA is TGTGCCAGCAGTTTAATTCCCCGGGAGGGCAATGGCTACACCTTC. The chain links TRBV27 to TRBJ1-2, with D unclear. V lost 2 bases and J lost 6, with 16 bases in between. The V gene's germline CDR1 is MNHEY and CDR2 SMNVEV (reference sequence). This CDR3 spans 15 amino acids.

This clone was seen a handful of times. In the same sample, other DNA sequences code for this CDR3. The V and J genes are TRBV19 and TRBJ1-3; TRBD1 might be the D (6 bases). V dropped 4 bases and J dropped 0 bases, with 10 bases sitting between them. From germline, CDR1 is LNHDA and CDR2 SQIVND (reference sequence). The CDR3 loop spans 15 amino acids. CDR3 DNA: TGTGCCAGTAGTACAACAGGGATCTCTGGAAACACCATATATTTT. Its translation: CASSTTGISGNTIYF.

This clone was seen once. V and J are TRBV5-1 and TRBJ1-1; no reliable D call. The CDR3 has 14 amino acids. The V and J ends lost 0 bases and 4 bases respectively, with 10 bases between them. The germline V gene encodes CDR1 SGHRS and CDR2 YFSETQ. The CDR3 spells CASSLAGRSTEAFF. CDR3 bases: TGCGCCAGCAGCTTGGCCGGGAGGAGCACTGAAGCTTTCTTT.